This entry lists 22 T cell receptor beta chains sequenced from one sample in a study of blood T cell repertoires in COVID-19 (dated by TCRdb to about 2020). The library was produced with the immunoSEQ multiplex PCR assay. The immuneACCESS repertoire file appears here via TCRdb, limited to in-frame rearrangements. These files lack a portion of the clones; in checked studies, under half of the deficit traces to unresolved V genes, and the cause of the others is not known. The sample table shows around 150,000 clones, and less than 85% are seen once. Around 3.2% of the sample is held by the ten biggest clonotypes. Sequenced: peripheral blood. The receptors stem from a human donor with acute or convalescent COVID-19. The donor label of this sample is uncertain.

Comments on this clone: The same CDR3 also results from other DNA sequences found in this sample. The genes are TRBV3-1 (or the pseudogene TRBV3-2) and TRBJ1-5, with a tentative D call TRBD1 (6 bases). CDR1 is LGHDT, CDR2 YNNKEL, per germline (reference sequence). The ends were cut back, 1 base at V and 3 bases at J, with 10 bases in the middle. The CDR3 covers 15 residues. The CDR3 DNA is TGTGCCAGCAGCCAAGGAGGGGGTTTCAATCAGCCCCAGCATTTT. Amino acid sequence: CASSQGGGFNQPQHF.

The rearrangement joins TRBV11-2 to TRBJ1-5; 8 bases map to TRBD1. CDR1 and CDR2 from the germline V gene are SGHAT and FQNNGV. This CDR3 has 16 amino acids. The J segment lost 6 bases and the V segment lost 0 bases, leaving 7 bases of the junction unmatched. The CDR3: CASSLEAGGPSQPQHF. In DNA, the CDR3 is TGTGCCAGCAGCTTAGAAGCAGGGGGCCCAAGTCAGCCCCAGCATTTT.

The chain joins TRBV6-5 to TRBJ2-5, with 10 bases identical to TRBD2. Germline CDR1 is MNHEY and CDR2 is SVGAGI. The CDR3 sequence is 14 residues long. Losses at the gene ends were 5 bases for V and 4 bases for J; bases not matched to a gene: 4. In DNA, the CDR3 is TGTGCCAGCAGTATCCTAGCGGGGGCAGAGACCCAGTACTTC. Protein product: CASSILAGAETQYF.

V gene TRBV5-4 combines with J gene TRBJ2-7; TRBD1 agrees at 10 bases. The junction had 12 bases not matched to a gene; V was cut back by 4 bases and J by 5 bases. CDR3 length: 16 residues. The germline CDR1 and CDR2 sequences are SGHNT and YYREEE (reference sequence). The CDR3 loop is CASSTTPRDRGNEQYF. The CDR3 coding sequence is TGTGCCAGCAGCACAACCCCCCGGGACAGGGGTAACGAGCAGTACTTC.

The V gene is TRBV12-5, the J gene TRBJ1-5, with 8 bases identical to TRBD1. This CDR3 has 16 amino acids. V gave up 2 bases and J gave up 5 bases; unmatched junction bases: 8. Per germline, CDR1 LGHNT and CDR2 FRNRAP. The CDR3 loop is CASGLNSGQGYQPQHF. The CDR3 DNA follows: TGTGCTAGTGGTTTGAATAGTGGACAGGGATATCAGCCCCAGCATTTT.

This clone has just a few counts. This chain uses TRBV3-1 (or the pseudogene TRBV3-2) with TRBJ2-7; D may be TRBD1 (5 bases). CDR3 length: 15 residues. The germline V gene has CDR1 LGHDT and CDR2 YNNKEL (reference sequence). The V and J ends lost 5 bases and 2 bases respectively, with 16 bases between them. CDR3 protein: CASSESYRRTYEQYF. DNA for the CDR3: TGTGCCAGCAGCGAATCGTACAGGCGTACCTACGAGCAGTACTTC.

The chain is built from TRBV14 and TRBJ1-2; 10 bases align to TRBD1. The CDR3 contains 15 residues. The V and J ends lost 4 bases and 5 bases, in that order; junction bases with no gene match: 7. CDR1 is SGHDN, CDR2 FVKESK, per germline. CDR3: CASSRGQGGFYGYTF. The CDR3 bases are TGTGCCAGCAGCCGAGGACAGGGGGGATTTTATGGCTACACCTTC. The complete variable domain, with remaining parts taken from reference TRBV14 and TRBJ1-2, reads EAGVTQFPSHSVIEKGQTVTLRCDPISGHDNLYWYRRVMGKEIKFLLHFVKESKQDESGMPNNRFLAERTGGTYSTLKVQPAELEDSGVYFCASSRGQGGFYGYTFGSGTRLTVV.

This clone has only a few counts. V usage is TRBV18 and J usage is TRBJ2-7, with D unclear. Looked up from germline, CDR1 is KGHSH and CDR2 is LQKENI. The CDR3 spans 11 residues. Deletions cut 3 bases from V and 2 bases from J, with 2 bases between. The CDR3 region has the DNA TGTGCCAGCTCACCCGCCTACGAGCAGTACTTC. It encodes CASSPAYEQYF.

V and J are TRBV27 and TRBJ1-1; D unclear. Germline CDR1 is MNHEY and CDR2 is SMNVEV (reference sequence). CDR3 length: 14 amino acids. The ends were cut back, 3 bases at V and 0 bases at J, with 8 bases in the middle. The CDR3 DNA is TGTGCCAGCAGTTTTGGGAGATTGAACACTGAAGCTTTCTTT. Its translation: CASSFGRLNTEAFF.

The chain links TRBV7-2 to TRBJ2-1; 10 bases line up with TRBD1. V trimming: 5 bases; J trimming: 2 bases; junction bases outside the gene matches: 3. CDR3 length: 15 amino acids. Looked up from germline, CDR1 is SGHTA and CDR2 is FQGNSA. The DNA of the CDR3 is TGTGCCAGCAGCCCCGGGACAGGGGCCTACAATGAGCAGTTCTTC. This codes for CASSPGTGAYNEQFF.

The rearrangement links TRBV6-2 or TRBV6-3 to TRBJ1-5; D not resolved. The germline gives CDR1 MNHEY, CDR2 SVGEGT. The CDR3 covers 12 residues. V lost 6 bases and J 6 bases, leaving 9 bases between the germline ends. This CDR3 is CASSLGSQPQHF. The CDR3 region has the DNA TGTGCCAGCAGCCTCGGTAGTCAGCCCCAGCATTTT.

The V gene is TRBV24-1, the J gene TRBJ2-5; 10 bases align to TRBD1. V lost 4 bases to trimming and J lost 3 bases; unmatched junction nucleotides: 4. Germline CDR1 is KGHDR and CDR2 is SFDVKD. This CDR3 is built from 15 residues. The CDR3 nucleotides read TGTGCCACCAGTGAACCGGGACAGGGGAAAGAGACCCAGTACTTC. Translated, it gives CATSEPGQGKETQYF.

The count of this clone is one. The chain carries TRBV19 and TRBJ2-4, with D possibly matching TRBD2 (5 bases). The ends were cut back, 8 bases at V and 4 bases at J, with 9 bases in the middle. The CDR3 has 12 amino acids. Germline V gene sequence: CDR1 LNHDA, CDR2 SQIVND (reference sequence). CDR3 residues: CASSGKKNIQYF. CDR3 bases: TGTGCCAGTTCGGGGAAGAAAAACATTCAGTACTTC. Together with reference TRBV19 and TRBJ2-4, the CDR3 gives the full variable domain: DGGITQSPKYLFRKEGQNVTLSCEQNLNHDAMYWYRQDPGQGLRLIYYSQIVNDFQKGDIAEGYSVSREKKESFPLTVTSAQKNPTAFYLCASSGKKNIQYFGAGTRLSVL.

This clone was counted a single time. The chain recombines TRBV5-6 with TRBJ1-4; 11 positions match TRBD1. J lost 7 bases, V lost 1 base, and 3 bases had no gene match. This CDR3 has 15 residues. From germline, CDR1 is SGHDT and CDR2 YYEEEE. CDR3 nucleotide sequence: TGTGCCAGCAGCTTGAGGACAGGGGGCGGTGAAAAACTGTTTTTT. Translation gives CASSLRTGGGEKLFF.

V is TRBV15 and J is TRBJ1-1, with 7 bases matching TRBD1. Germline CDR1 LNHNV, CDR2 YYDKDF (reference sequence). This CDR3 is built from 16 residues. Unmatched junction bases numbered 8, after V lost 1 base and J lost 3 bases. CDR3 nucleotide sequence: TGTGCCACCAGCAGAGGTCAGGGGGAAGGGGACACTGAAGCTTTCTTT. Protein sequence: CATSRGQGEGDTEAFF.

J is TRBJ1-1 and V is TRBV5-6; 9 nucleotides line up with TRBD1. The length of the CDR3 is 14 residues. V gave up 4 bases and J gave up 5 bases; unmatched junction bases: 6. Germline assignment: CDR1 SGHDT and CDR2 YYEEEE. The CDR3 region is CASSQGTGRTEAFF. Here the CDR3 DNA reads TGTGCCAGCAGCCAAGGGACAGGGAGAACTGAAGCTTTCTTT.

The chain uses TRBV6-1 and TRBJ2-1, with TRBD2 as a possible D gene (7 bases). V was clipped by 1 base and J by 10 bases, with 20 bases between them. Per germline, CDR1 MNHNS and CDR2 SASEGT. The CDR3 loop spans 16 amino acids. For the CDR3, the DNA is TGTGCCAGCAGTGAAGGGGCAGTCCGCGGGGGCGAAGAGCAGTTCTTC. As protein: CASSEGAVRGGEEQFF.

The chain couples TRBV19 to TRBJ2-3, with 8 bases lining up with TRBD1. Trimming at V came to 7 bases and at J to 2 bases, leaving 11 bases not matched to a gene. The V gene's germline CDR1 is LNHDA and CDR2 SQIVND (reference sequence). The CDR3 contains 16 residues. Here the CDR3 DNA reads TGTGCCAGTAACCTATGGACAGGGCGAGTCACAGATACGCAGTATTTT. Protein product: CASNLWTGRVTDTQYF.

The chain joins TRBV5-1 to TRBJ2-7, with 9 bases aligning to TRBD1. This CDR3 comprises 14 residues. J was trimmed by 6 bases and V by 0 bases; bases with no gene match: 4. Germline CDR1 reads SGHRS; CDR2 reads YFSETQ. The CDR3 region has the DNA TGCGCCAGCAGCTTGGTACAGGGGGCGCCCGAGCAGTACTTC. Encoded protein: CASSLVQGAPEQYF.

CDR3 in amino acids: CASSLEGQGVYNSPLHF. As DNA, the CDR3 is TGTGCCAGCAGCCTTGAGGGACAGGGGGTTTATAATTCACCCCTCCACTTT. The chain combines TRBV7-2 with TRBJ1-6, with 11 bases that match TRBD1. The V segment lost 5 bases and the J segment 4 bases; nucleotides outside the gene matches: 7. Germline V gene lookup returns CDR1 SGHTA and CDR2 FQGNSA. This CDR3 has 17 residues.

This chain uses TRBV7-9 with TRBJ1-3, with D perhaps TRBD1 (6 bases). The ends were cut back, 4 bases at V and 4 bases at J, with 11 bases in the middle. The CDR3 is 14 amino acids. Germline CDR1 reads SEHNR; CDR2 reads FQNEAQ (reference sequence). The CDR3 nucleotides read TGTGCCAGCAGCTCACCTACAGGGGGAAACACCATATATTTT. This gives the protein CASSSPTGGNTIYF.

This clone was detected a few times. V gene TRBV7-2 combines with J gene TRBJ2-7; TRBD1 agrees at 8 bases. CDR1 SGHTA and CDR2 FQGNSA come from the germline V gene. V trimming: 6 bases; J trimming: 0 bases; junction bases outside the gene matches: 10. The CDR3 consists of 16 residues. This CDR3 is CASSHSGGRSSYEQYF. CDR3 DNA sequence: TGTGCCAGCAGTCACTCAGGGGGCCGGAGCTCCTACGAGCAGTACTTC.